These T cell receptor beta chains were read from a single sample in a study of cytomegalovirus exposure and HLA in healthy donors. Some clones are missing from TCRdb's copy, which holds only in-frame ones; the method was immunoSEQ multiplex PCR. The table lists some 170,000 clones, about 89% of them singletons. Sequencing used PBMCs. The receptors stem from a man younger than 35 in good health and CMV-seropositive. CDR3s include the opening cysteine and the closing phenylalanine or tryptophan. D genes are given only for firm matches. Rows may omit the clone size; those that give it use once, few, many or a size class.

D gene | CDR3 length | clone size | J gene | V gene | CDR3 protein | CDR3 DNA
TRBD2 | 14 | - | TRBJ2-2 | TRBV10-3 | CATRWGRDTGELFF | TGTGCCACCCGCTGGGGGAGGGACACCGGGGAGCTGTTTTTT
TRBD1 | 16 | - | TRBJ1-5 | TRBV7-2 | CASSPHRDRVSQPQHF | TGTGCCAGCAGCCCCCACCGGGACAGGGTGTCTCAGCCCCAGCATTTT
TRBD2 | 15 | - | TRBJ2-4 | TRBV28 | CASSAGTSGPNIQYF | TGTGCCAGCAGTGCCGGGACTAGCGGACCAAACATTCAGTACTTC
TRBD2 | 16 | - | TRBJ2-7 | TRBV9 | CASSGAAGGSSYEQYF | TGTGCCAGCAGCGGCGCGGCCGGGGGGTCCTCCTACGAGCAGTACTTC
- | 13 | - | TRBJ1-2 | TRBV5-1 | CASSLGGGDGYTF | TGCGCCAGCAGCTTGGGGGGAGGGGACGGCTACACCTTC
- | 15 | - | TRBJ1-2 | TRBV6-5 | CASSPWGRVGYGYTF | TGTGCCAGCAGTCCGTGGGGGCGGGTCGGCTATGGCTACACCTTC
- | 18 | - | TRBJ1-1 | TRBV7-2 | CASSLRGFLYSLNTEAFF | TGTGCCAGCAGCTTAAGGGGTTTTCTGTATAGTTTGAACACTGAAGCTTTCTTT
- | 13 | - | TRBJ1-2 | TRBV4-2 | CASSPRANYGYTF | TGTGCCAGCAGCCCCCGAGCTAACTATGGCTACACCTTC
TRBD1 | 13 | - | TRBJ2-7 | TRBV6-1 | CATHPGQGVEQYF | TGTGCCACCCACCCGGGACAGGGGGTCGAGCAGTACTTC
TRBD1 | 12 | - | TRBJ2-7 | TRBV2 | CASSFTGDEQYF | TGTGCCAGCAGTTTTACAGGGGACGAGCAGTACTTC
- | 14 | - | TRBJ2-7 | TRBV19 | CASSGAPSSYEQYF | TGTGCCAGTAGTGGAGCTCCCAGCTCCTACGAGCAGTACTTC
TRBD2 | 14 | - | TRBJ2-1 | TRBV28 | CASSGTSAHNEQFF | TGTGCCAGCTCCGGGACTAGCGCTCACAATGAGCAGTTCTTC
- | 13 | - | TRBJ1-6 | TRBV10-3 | CAILQGGQSPLHF | TGTGCCATCCTACAGGGTGGGCAGTCACCCCTCCACTTT
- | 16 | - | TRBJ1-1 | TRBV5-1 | CASSLPPGNMNTEAFF | TGCGCCAGCAGCTTGCCCCCAGGGAACATGAACACTGAAGCTTTCTTT
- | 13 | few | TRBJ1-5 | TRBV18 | CASSGSRDQPQHF | TGTGCCAGCTCCGGGAGTCGAGATCAGCCCCAGCATTTT
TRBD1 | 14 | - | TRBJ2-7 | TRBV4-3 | CASSIGQGIYEQYF | TGCGCCAGCAGCATTGGACAGGGCATCTACGAGCAGTACTTC
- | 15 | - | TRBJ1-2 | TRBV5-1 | CASSPGHPNGDGYTF | TGCGCCAGCAGTCCGGGACACCCTAACGGGGATGGCTACACCTTC
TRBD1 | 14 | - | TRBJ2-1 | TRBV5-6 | CASSSLDRIYEQFF | TGTGCCAGCAGCTCCCTGGACAGGATCTATGAGCAGTTCTTC
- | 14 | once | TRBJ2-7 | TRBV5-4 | CASSLSVTHYEQYF | TGTGCCAGCAGCTTGTCGGTGACACACTACGAGCAGTACTTC
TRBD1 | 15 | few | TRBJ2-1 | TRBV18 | CASSPQDRVYNEQFF | TGTGCCAGCTCACCACAGGACAGGGTGTACAATGAGCAGTTCTTC
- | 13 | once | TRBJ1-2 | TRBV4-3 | CASSQDSGVSYTF | TGCGCCAGCAGCCAAGATTCGGGGGTTAGCTACACCTTC
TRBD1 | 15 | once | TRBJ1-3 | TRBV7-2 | CASSLPGTAGNTIYF | TGTGCCAGCAGCTTACCGGGGACAGCGGGAAACACCATATATTTT
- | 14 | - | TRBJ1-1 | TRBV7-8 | CASSLRAALTEAFF | TGTGCCAGCAGCTTGCGAGCGGCGCTTACTGAAGCTTTCTTT
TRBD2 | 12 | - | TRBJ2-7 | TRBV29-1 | CSAGRGDYEQYF | TGCAGCGCGGGACGGGGGGACTACGAGCAGTACTTC
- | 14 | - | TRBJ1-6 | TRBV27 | CASRLQGYNSPLHF | TGTGCCAGCAGACTCCAGGGCTACAATTCACCCCTCCACTTT
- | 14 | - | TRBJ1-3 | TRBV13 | CASSTGTYGNTIYF | TGTGCCAGCAGCACCGGGACTTATGGAAACACCATATATTTT
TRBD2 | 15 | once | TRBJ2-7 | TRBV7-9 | CASSHITSGPAEQYF | TGTGCCAGCAGCCACATCACTAGCGGTCCGGCCGAGCAGTACTTC
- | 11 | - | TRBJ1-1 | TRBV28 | CASSLTGEAFF | TGTGCCAGCAGTTTAACAGGTGAAGCTTTCTTT
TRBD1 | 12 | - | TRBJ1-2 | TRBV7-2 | CASSLAGTGVPF | TGTGCCAGCAGCTTGGCCGGGACAGGGGTACCCTTC
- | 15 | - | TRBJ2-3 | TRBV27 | CASSSLLTPTDTQYF | TGTGCCAGCAGTTCCTTACTTACTCCCACAGATACGCAGTATTTT
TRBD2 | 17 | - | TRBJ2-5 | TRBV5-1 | CASSKGLAGITQETQYF | TGCGCCAGCAGCAAAGGACTAGCGGGAATTACCCAAGAGACCCAGTACTTC
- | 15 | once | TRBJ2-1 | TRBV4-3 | CASSRPVPLSNEQFF | TGCGCCAGCAGCCGCCCAGTCCCTCTCTCAAATGAGCAGTTCTTC
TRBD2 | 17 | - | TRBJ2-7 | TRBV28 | CASSYRLADSSSYEQYF | TGTGCCAGCAGTTATCGTCTAGCGGACTCCTCTTCCTACGAGCAGTACTTC
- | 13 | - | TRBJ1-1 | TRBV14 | CASSLTENTEAFF | TGTGCCAGCAGCCTAACAGAGAACACTGAAGCTTTCTTT
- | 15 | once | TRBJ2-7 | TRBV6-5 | CASSSHSKTTYEQYF | TGTGCCAGCAGTTCACACAGTAAAACGACCTACGAGCAGTACTTC
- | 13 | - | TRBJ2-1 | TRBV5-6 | CASSLGASDEQFF | TGTGCCAGCAGCTTGGGCGCTTCCGATGAGCAGTTCTTC
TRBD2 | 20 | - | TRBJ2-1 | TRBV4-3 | CASSQDPGDYPIWGYNEQFF | TGCGCCAGCAGCCAAGACCCGGGGGACTATCCCATTTGGGGCTACAATGAGCAGTTCTTC
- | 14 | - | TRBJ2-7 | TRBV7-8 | CASSFSAAGNEQYF | TGTGCCAGCAGCTTCTCAGCGGCGGGCAACGAGCAGTACTTC
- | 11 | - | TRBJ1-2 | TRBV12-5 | CASGTGYGYTF | TGTGCTAGTGGGACAGGCTATGGCTACACCTTC
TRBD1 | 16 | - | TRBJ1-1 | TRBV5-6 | CASSLKGQGMNTEAFF | TGTGCCAGCAGCTTGAAGGGACAGGGGATGAACACTGAAGCTTTCTTT
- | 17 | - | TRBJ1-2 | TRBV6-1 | CASSETWTRPNPYGYTF | TGTGCCAGCAGTGAAACTTGGACACGACCGAACCCCTATGGCTACACCTTC
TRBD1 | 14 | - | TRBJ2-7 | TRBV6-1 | CASRSNRGMGEQYF | TGTGCCAGCAGAAGCAACAGGGGAATGGGCGAGCAGTACTTC
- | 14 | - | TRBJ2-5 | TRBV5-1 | CASSLEGQGETQYF | TGCGCCAGCAGCTTGGAGGGGCAGGGAGAGACCCAGTACTTC
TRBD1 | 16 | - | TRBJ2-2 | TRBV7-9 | CASSLEGQGDPGELFF | TGTGCCAGCAGCTTAGAAGGACAGGGCGATCCCGGGGAGCTGTTTTTT
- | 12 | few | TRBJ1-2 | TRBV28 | CASGQTGYGYTF | TGTGCCAGCGGCCAAACAGGGTATGGCTACACCTTC
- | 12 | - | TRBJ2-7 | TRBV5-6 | CASSPGPHEQYF | TGTGCCAGCAGCCCAGGCCCTCACGAGCAGTACTTC